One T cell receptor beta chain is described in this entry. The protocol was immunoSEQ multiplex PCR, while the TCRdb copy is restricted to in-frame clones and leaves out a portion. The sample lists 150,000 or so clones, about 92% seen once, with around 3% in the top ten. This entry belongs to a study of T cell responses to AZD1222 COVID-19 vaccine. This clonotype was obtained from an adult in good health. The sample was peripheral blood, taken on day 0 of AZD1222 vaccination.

CDR3 bases: TGTGCCTGGAGTGGACAGGATTATAGCAATCAGCCCCAGCATTTT. Amino acids: CAWSGQDYSNQPQHF. This chain connects TRBV30 to TRBJ1-5; TRBD1 is a possible D gene (6 bases). Germline-derived CDR1 and CDR2 are GTSNPN and SVGIG (reference sequence). The CDR3 contains 15 residues. V was shortened by 1 base and J by 0 bases, with 10 bases between the two germline ends.